A selection of T cell receptor beta chains follows, all from one sample in a study of regulatory T cells in long-lasting Graves disease. TCRdb called the multiplex PCR reads again in MiXCR, with one record for every CDR3 protein. Here the sample spans 400,000 or so distinct CDR3 sequences, around 20% being singletons. The sequencing here drew on peripheral blood mononuclear cells (PBMCs), taken when the disease was refractory, from a patient treated with antithyroid drugs. The receptors shown here come from a female donor with Graves disease. Both conserved end residues are part of each CDR3. The D gene is left open where the match is weak. Clone size is given for some rows only: seen once, a few or many times, or a class if the clone is expanded.

D	J	length	size	V	DNA	CDR3
-	TRBJ1-1	11	few	TRBV29-1	TGCAGCGTGCGGATGAACACTGAAGCTTTCTTT	CSVRMNTEAFF
-	TRBJ2-1	13	-	TRBV15	TGTGCCACCAGCAGAGCTTCATACAATGAGCAGTTCTTC	CATSRASYNEQFF
TRBD1	TRBJ1-2	13	few	TRBV29-1	TGCAGCGTTGGACAGGGGGCGGGCTATGGCTACACCTTC	CSVGQGAGYGYTF
-	TRBJ2-7	12	many	TRBV6-1	TGTGCCAGCAGTGGGGACAACTACGAGCAGTACTTC	CASSGDNYEQYF
-	TRBJ2-5	13	few	TRBV7-2	TGTGCCAGCAGCTCAGAGCCTCAGGGGACCCAGTACTTC	CASSSEPQGTQYF
TRBD2	TRBJ2-1	15	many	TRBV2	TGTGCCAGCAGTGAAGGACTAGCGGGAGGCGATGAGCAGTTCTTC	CASSEGLAGGDEQFF
-	TRBJ2-7	14	many	TRBV2	TGTGCCATCATAGGCGAGGGTCGGGCCTACGAGCAGTACTTC	CAIIGEGRAYEQYF
-	TRBJ1-4	15	few	TRBV10-3	TGTGCCATCAGTGATTTTGGGGGGGCCGGGGAAAAACTGTTTTTT	CAISDFGGAGEKLFF
-	TRBJ2-1	14	once	TRBV7-2	TGTGCCAGCAGCCGGACCATCATGGGCAATGAGCAGTTCTTC	CASSRTIMGNEQFF
-	TRBJ2-2	14	-	TRBV6-6	TGTGCCAGCAGTTACTCGATCTATCAAACGGAGCTGTTTTTT	CASSYSIYQTELFF
-	TRBJ2-2	14	few	TRBV12-3/TRBV12-4	TGTGCCAGCAGTTCGGAGGGGTGGGCCGGGGAGCTGTTTTTT	CASSSEGWAGELFF
-	TRBJ1-4	13	-	TRBV19	TGTGCCAGTAGCTATTCGGCGAGAGAAAAACTGTTTTTT	CASSYSAREKLFF
TRBD1	TRBJ2-5	17	few	TRBV3-1	TGTGCCAGCAGCCAAGATAGGGACAGGGGATTTCAAGAGACCCAGTACTTC	CASSQDRDRGFQETQYF
TRBD2	TRBJ2-5	16	many	TRBV13	TGTGCCAGCAGCCCCCGGGGGGGGGGCTACCAAGAGACCCAGTACTTC	CASSPRGGGYQETQYF
TRBD2	TRBJ2-5	16	many	TRBV7-9	TGTGCCAGCAGCTTAACGCCTAGCGGGGACCAAGAGACCCAGTACTTC	CASSLTPSGDQETQYF
-	TRBJ2-7	14	many	TRBV18	TGTGCCAGCTCACCTTCAGGGGCTAGCGACGAGCAGTACTTC	CASSPSGASDEQYF
TRBD1	TRBJ2-7	15	many	TRBV2	TGTGCCAGCAGCCCCAGGGACAGGGTCTACTACGAGCAGTACTTC	CASSPRDRVYYEQYF
-	TRBJ1-2	14	few	TRBV10-3	TGTGCCATCAGTGAGCAGACAGGAGAGGATGGCTACACCTTC	CAISEQTGEDGYTF
-	TRBJ2-5	15	few	TRBV29-1	TGCAGCGTTGAAGGGGCCGTTTTGGGTAAAGAGACCCAGTACTTC	CSVEGAVLGKETQYF
-	TRBJ1-1	15	many	TRBV24-1	TGTGCCACCAGTGACTCGGGAAGCCGGAATACTGAAGCTTTCTTT	CATSDSGSRNTEAFF
-	TRBJ1-4	12	few	TRBV11-1	TGTGCCAGCAGCTTATCCAATGAAAAACTGTTTTTT	CASSLSNEKLFF
-	TRBJ1-4	15	-	TRBV7-2	TGTGCCAGCAGCCCTGATCCGGGAACTAATGAAAAACTGTTTTTT	CASSPDPGTNEKLFF
-	TRBJ2-7	14	many	TRBV6-2/TRBV6-3	TGTGCCAGCACCGTAGACTCCCGGCGGGGCGAGCAGTACTTC	CASTVDSRRGEQYF
-	TRBJ2-5	12	many	TRBV20-1	TGCAGTGCTGGCCTAGCTGGTGAGACCCAGTACTTC	CSAGLAGETQYF
TRBD1	TRBJ1-2	15	-	TRBV19	TGTGCCAGTAGTCGAGCGGGACAGTTAAACTATGGCTACACCTTC	CASSRAGQLNYGYTF
-	TRBJ1-3	13	many	TRBV12-3/TRBV12-4	TGTGCCAGCAGGAGGACGGCCGGAAACACCATATATTTT	CASRRTAGNTIYF
-	TRBJ1-6	16	once	TRBV27	TGTGCCAGCAGTTCCCTTATGGCCAGCCAGGATTCACCCCTCCACTTT	CASSSLMASQDSPLHF
-	TRBJ2-6	20	-	TRBV4-3	TGCGCCAGCAGCCAAGTTAGCTCGCAGGGATATTTCTCTGTGGCCAACGTCCTGACTTTC	CASSQVSSQGYFSVANVLTF
TRBD2	TRBJ2-3	13	many	TRBV2	TGTGCCAGCCAGCGGGAGATCACAGATACGCAGTATTTT	CASQREITDTQYF
-	TRBJ2-3	16	few	TRBV27	TGTGCCAGCAGCCACCATCGTGTCCAATTCACAGATACGCAGTATTTT	CASSHHRVQFTDTQYF
TRBD1	TRBJ1-2	15	few	TRBV19	TGTGCCAGTAAGGCAAAGGGACAGGGGGCGGATGGCTGCACCTTC	CASKAKGQGADGCTF
TRBD1	TRBJ1-2	17	many	TRBV15	TGTGCCACCAGCAGTAGGCCGGCGAGGGGGCAGGACTATGGCTACACCTTC	CATSSRPARGQDYGYTF
TRBD2	TRBJ2-4	15	-	TRBV6-2/TRBV6-3	TGTGCCAGCAGTTCCGAAGGACTAGGGATCAACATTCAGTACTTC	CASSSEGLGINIQYF
TRBD1	TRBJ2-2	16	many	TRBV2	TGTGCCAGCGGACAGGGGCCCCAGGGAAACACCGGGGAGCTGTTTTTT	CASGQGPQGNTGELFF
-	TRBJ2-7	12	many	TRBV13	TGTGCCAGCAGCTTAGGAAGGCAGGGCCTATACTTC	CASSLGRQGLYF
-	TRBJ2-7	14	-	TRBV20-1	TGCAGTGCTCCGCAGACAGTGGGCCTCCACGAGCAGTACTTC	CSAPQTVGLHEQYF
-	TRBJ2-7	15	few	TRBV6-5	TGTGCCAGCAGTTACTCGAGGAGAGACTTCTACGAGCAGTACTTC	CASSYSRRDFYEQYF
-	TRBJ2-3	13	-	TRBV12-3/TRBV12-4	TGTGCCAGCAATTCCCGGGACTTGCATACGCAGTATTTT	CASNSRDLHTQYF
-	TRBJ2-7	14	few	TRBV11-2	TGTGCCAGCAGCTTCGGGCCCGTCGGATTTGAGCAGTACTTC	CASSFGPVGFEQYF
TRBD2	TRBJ2-5	13	many	TRBV20-1	TGCAGCTGCCTTTGGGAGGGCCGGGAGACCCAGTACTTC	CSCLWEGRETQYF
-	TRBJ2-5	13	-	TRBV29-1	TGCAGCGCTCGGAAGACAAATCAAGAGACCCAGTACTTC	CSARKTNQETQYF
-	TRBJ2-1	21	-	TRBV12-3/TRBV12-4	TGTGCCAGCAGTCCGTACAGGGTAGTGACTCTACTATTGGTTGAGTACAATGAGCAGTTCTTC	CASSPYRVVTLLLVEYNEQFF
TRBD2	TRBJ2-1	16	few	TRBV9	TGTGCCAGCAGCGTTGCCGGGACTAGCGGGTACAATGAGCAGTTCTTC	CASSVAGTSGYNEQFF
-	TRBJ1-5	13	few	TRBV30	TGTGCCTGGAGTGTAAGTTCGCATCAGCCCCAGCATTTT	CAWSVSSHQPQHF
-	TRBJ1-5	16	-	TRBV19	TGTGCCAGTAGTATGTCGTCAGGTAATAGCAATCAGCCCCAGCATTTT	CASSMSSGNSNQPQHF
TRBD2	TRBJ2-5	15	many	TRBV10-3	TGTGCCATCAGTCAGCGGGAGCGGGACCAAGAGACCCAGTACTTC	CAISQRERDQETQYF
-	TRBJ2-4	15	many	TRBV27	TGTGCCAGCAGTCCCCTGGGAGTTCAGATAGGGATTCAGTACTTC	CASSPLGVQIGIQYF
TRBD1	TRBJ2-3	18	-	TRBV6-2/TRBV6-3	TGTGCCAGCAGTTACTCGACTCGGACAGGGGTTTTAGCAGATACGCAGTATTTT	CASSYSTRTGVLADTQYF
-	TRBJ1-1	14	-	TRBV4-3	TGCGCCAGCAGCCAAGACACGGTGGACACTGAAGCTTTCTTT	CASSQDTVDTEAFF
-	TRBJ2-5	13	-	TRBV7-7	TGTGCTAGCAGCTCCGACCCAGGCGAGACCCAGTACTTC	CASSSDPGETQYF
-	TRBJ2-5	11	many	TRBV5-6	TGTGCCAGCAGCTCCACCGGGACCCAGTACTTC	CASSSTGTQYF
-	TRBJ2-1	15	-	TRBV12-3/TRBV12-4	TGTGCCAGCAGTCGCGCGCTAACACTCTACAATGAGCAGTTCTTC	CASSRALTLYNEQFF
TRBD2	TRBJ2-7	15	many	TRBV5-6	TGTGCCAGCAGCGGGAGGACTAGCGGGAGTCACGAGCAGTACTTC	CASSGRTSGSHEQYF
-	TRBJ2-5	12	-	TRBV29-1	TGCAGCGTTGGGGCGGCACAAGAGACCCAGTACTTC	CSVGAAQETQYF